This TCR beta chain derives from a study of T cell responses to AZD1222 COVID-19 vaccine. Per the germline V gene, CDR1 is SGHNT and CDR2 is YENEEA. This CDR3 has 18 amino acids. The V segment lost 0 bases and the J segment 3 bases; nucleotides outside the gene matches: 11. Sequencing was performed with immunoSEQ multiplex PCR; in TCRdb, only in-frame clones are kept and a portion is missing. The table lists about 130,000 clones, approximately 93% of them singletons. The rearrangement joins TRBV11-3 to TRBJ2-1; 7 bases agree with TRBD2. The sample consisted of peripheral blood, taken on day 0 of AZD1222 vaccination. The receptor comes from an adult in good health. CDR3 region: CASSLDGLAEAGYNEQFF. DNA of the CDR3: TGTGCCAGCAGCTTAGACGGGCTAGCGGAGGCGGGCTACAATGAGCAGTTCTTC.